The T cell receptor (beta chain) under discussion was sequenced for a study of human T cells and chemical hapten exposure. Each cDNA molecule in the library carried unique molecular identifiers. Authors' data handling: A typical sample had 93,000 or so TCRs, with roughly 20,000 to 700,000 overall. TCRdb re-called the 5' RACE reads through MiXCR, storing one row per CDR3 protein. These V and J calls are TCRdb output, not the study's own analysis. The table shows 110,000 to 150,000 distinct CDR3 sequences, with around 4.1% occurring only once. The template was total RNA from unfractionated whole blood. This clonotype was seen only a few times. This CDR3 is built from 13 residues. V shed 7 bases, J shed 5 bases, and the junction held 6 bases outside the gene matches. Germline V gives CDR1 SGHVS, CDR2 FNYEAQ.

The sequence was obtained from a female donor in good health. V usage is TRBV7-6 and J usage is TRBJ2-5, with 8 bases aligning to TRBD2. CDR3 nucleotides: TGTGCCAGCACACCACGGGGGGGGGAGACCCAGTACTTC. It codes for CASTPRGGETQYF. The whole variable domain, remainder taken from reference TRBV7-6 and TRBJ2-5, is GAGVSQSPRYKVTKRGQDVALRCDPISGHVSLYWYRQALGQGPEFLTYFNYEAQQDKSGLPNDRFSAERPEGSISTLTIQRTEQRDSAMYRCASTPRGGETQYFGPGTRLLVL.